This section outlines one T cell receptor (beta chain) sequence together with its context. Germline V gene data show CDR1 as KGHSH and CDR2 as LQKENI. There are 16 residues in the CDR3. With V trimmed by 3 bases and J by 3 bases, 5 bases remained unmatched. The PCR made use of 60 Vbeta and 13 Jbeta primers. Assay: immunoSEQ multiplex PCR; the TCRdb copy retains only in-frame clones and omits some. In the table there are 150,000 or so clones, roughly 73% of which are singletons. The sample is drawn from a study of cytomegalovirus exposure and HLA in healthy donors. Material: PBMCs. The receptor comes from a woman younger than 30 in good health and CMV-seronegative. The gene calls are TRBV18 and TRBJ1-2, with TRBD1 matching over 12 bases. CDR3 protein: CASSPGTGGEDYGYTF. The CDR3 bases are TGTGCCAGCTCACCCGGGACAGGGGGCGAGGACTATGGCTACACCTTC.